Listed here are 8 T cell receptor beta chains from one sample, sequenced in a study of T-cell memory formation after mild COVID-19. TCRdb re-analysed the 5' RACE reads in MiXCR, keeping a single row per CDR3 protein. Of under 300,000 distinct CDR3 sequences listed, 8.2% are singletons. Sequenced material: PBMCs or a T cell subset sorted from them (not recorded which). The origin of the receptors is a man aged 18 to 35 who had mild COVID-19 (a few samples of this study predate the infection). Cell type and time point are not known.

The table lists this clonotype with a few counts. The chain couples TRBV5-1 to TRBJ2-6; unclear D gene. Germline V CDR1 and CDR2: SGHRS, YFSETQ. V was trimmed by 4 bases and J by 2 bases, leaving 7 bases between them. The CDR3 runs 14 residues. The CDR3 sequence: CASSLTPGANVLTF. In DNA form, the CDR3 reads TGCGCCAGCAGCCTGACCCCTGGGGCCAACGTCCTGACTTTC.

The table lists this clonotype with a few counts. V is TRBV14 and J is TRBJ1-4, with 8 bases lining up with TRBD1. J was trimmed by 4 bases and V by 0 bases; bases with no gene match: 7. Per the germline V gene, CDR1 is SGHDN and CDR2 is FVKESK. The CDR3 loop spans 17 amino acids. CDR3 sequence (DNA): TGTGCCAGCAGCCAAGAAAGTTGGGGACAGGATAATGAAAAACTGTTTTTT. Protein: CASSQESWGQDNEKLFF.

This chain connects TRBV7-2 to TRBJ1-1; unclear D gene. CDR3 size: 15 residues. Germline CDR1 SGHTA, CDR2 FQGNSA. V dropped 1 base and J dropped 1 base, with 10 bases sitting between them. The CDR3 DNA is TGTGCCAGCAGCTTAGGGGTACGGGGGAACACTGAAGCTTTCTTT. Its protein product is CASSLGVRGNTEAFF.

This clonotype was picked up a small number of times. CDR3 amino acids: CASSLVQGDPDTQYF. DNA for the CDR3: TGTGCCAGCAGCTTAGTACAGGGGGATCCAGATACGCAGTATTTT. The chain uses TRBV13 and TRBJ2-3, with 8 bases that match TRBD1. Germline V lookup: CDR1 PRHDT, CDR2 FYEKMQ (reference sequence). CDR3 length: 15 residues. J gave up 4 bases and V 1 base, and 4 bases lay outside the gene matches.

This clonotype was found a few times. The gene calls are TRBV10-2 and TRBJ2-3; 12 bases fit TRBD2. V gave up 6 bases and J gave up 5 bases; unmatched junction bases: 15. Germline loops: CDR1 WSHSY, CDR2 SAAADI. CDR3 length: 18 residues. The CDR3 protein is CASRVGGASGGAGDTQYF. CDR3 in DNA: TGCGCCAGCAGGGTTGGAGGGGCTAGCGGGGGGGCCGGAGATACGCAGTATTTT.

In this sample, this clonotype turned up many times. The gene calls are TRBV6-5 and TRBJ2-3; TRBD2 might be the D (5 bases). The CDR3 consists of 13 residues. Deletions cut 9 bases from V and 3 bases from J, with 13 bases between. Germline V gene sequence: CDR1 MNHEY, CDR2 SVGAGI. CDR3 DNA sequence: TGTGCCAGTATCCCCCCGGGAACAGATACGCAGTATTTT. It encodes CASIPPGTDTQYF.

This clonotype came up many times. The chain combines TRBV7-2 with TRBJ2-3; D uncertain. CDR3 length: 14 residues. Trimming removed 5 bases from V and 10 bases from J, with 19 bases in between. Germline CDR1 SGHTA, CDR2 FQGNSA. The CDR3 is CASSPPLLVSPQYF. The CDR3 DNA reads as TGTGCCAGCAGCCCGCCCTTATTAGTTTCCCCGCAGTATTTT.

The chain recombines TRBV6-5 with TRBJ2-7; D is uncertain. Trimming pared 6 bases from V and 3 bases from J, leaving 15 bases between. The CDR3 runs to 14 residues. Per the germline V gene, CDR1 is MNHEY and CDR2 is SVGAGI. The CDR3 protein is CASSPGHEGYEQYF. CDR3 DNA sequence: TGTGCCAGCAGCCCGGGCCATGAAGGCTACGAGCAGTACTTC.